Detailed here is one TCR beta chain. These data belong to a study of blood T cell repertoires in COVID-19. Study-level information: Acute-phase and convalescent COVID-19 samples originated in the United States, Italy and Spain. Sources were T cells, B-cell-depleted T cells, or PBMCs; the material itself was cDNA or gDNA.

Germline V gene lookup returns CDR1 SGHVS and CDR2 FNYEAQ. V shed 5 bases, J shed 5 bases, and the junction held 5 bases outside the gene matches. CDR3 length: 15 residues. Authors' methods: Amplification with reference gene primers provided the estimates of nucleated cell counts. Only in-frame clones appear in the TCRdb table, and some are missing; sequencing was by immunoSEQ multiplex PCR. V and J calls plus clone size are reproduced from that table; the DNA served to infer D and trimming. The table shows about 21,000 clones, with about 85% occurring only once. The chain links TRBV7-6 to TRBJ2-3; TRBD2 matches at 12 bases. This TCR was recovered from a human donor with active COVID-19. The donor label of this sample is uncertain. Sample: peripheral blood. The CDR3 is CASSTSGGRGDTQYF. The CDR3 bases are TGTGCCAGCAGCACTAGCGGGGGGCGGGGAGATACGCAGTATTTT.